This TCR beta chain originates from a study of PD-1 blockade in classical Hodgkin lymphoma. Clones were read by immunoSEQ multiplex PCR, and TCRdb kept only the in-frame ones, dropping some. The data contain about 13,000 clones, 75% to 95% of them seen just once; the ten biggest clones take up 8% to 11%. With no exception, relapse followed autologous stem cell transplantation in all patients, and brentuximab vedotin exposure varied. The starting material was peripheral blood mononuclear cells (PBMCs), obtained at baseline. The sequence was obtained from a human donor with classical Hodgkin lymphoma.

CDR3 nucleotide sequence: TGTGCCAGCGGTGCCTCAGGGGGCCGGGGCTATGGCTACACCTTC. It yields the protein CASGASGGRGYGYTF. This chain links TRBV28 with TRBJ1-2, with 8 positions matching TRBD1. Germline V gene sequence: CDR1 MDHEN, CDR2 SYDVKM. The trim removed 8 bases at V and 4 bases at J, leaving 12 bases unmatched. This CDR3 has 15 amino acids.